This T cell receptor beta chain was captured by sequencing in a study of Ad26.COV2.S vaccination and SARS-CoV-2 variants. CDR1 SGHAT and CDR2 FQNNGV come from the germline V gene. The CDR3 runs to 16 residues. Trimming cost V 6 bases and J 4 bases, with 18 bases left between them. This clone occurred once. Measured with immunoSEQ multiplex PCR; TCRdb has only the in-frame clones, and not every one. The repertoire includes about 320,000 clones, roughly 86% of them detected once, and 1.9% sits in the top ten. Treatment of the sample: around 19 received Ad26.COV2.S at low or high dose, single or two shots; a few received placebo; per-sample allocation not given. Following the first vaccine or placebo injection, samples were taken on day 63. Donation was by an adult aged 18-55 years who was in Boston.

The receptor's source is a person aged 18-65 years who received the Ad26.COV2.S COVID-19 vaccine or a placebo. J is TRBJ2-2 and V is TRBV11-2; perhaps D is TRBD1 or TRBD2 (5 bases each). This specimen was peripheral blood, taken in a trial of Ad26.COV2.S vaccine versus placebo. This chain's CDR3 is CASSKRAGTSTGELFF. DNA of the CDR3: TGTGCCAGCAGTAAAAGGGCAGGGACGAGCACCGGGGAGCTGTTTTTT.